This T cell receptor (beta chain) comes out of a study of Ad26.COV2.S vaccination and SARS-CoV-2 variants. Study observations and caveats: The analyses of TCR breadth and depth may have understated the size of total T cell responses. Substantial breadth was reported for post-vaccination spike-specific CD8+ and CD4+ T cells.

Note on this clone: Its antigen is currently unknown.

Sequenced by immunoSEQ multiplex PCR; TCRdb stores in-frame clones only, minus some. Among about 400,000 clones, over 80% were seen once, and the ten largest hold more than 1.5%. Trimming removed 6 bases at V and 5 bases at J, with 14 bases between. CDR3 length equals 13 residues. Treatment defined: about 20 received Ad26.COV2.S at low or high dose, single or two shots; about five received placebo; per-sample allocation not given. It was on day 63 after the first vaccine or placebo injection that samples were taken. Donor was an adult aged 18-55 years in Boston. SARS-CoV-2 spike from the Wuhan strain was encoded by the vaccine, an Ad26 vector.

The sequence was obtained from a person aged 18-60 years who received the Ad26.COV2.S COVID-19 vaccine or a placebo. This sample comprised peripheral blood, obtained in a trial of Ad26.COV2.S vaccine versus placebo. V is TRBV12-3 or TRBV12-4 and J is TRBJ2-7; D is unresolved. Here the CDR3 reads CASRTSPWDEQYF. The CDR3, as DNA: TGTGCCAGCAGGACCTCCCCCTGGGACGAGCAGTACTTC.